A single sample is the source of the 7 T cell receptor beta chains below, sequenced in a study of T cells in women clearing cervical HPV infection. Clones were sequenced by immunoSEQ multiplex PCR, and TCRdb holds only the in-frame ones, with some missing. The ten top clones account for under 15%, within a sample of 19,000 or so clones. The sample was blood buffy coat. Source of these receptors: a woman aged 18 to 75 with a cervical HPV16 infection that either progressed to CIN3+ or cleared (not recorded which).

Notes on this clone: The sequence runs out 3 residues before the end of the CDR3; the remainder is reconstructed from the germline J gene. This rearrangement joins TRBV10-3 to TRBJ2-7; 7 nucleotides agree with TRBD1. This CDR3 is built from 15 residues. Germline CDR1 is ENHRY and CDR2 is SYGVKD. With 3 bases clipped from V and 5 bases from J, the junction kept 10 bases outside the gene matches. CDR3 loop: CAISDLPYRGNEQYF. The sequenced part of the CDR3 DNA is TGTGCCATCAGTGATCTACCCTACAGGGGCAACGAG.

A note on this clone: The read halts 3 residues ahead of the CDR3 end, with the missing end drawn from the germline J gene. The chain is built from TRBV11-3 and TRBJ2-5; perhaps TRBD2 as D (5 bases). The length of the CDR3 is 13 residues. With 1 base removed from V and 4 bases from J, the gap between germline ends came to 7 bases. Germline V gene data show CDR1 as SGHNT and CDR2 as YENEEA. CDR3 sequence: CASSLGSGETQYF. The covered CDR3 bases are TGTGCCAGCAGCTTAGGGAGCGGAGAGACC.

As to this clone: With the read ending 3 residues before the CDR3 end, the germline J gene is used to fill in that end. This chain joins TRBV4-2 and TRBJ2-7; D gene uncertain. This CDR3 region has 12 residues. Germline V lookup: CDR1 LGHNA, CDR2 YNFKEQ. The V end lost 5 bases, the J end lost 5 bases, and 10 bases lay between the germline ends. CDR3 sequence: CASSYLNHEQYF. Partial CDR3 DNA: TGTGCCAGCAGCTACCTAAACCACGAG.

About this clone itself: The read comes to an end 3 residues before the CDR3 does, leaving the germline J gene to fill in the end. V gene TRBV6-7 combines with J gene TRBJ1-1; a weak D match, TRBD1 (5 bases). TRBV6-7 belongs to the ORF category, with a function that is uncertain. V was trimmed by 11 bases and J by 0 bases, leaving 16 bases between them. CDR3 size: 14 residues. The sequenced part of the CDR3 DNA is TGTGCCCAACGGGGGGGGAAGGTGAACACTGAA. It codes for CAQRGGKVNTE. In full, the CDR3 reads CAQRGGKVNTEAFF.

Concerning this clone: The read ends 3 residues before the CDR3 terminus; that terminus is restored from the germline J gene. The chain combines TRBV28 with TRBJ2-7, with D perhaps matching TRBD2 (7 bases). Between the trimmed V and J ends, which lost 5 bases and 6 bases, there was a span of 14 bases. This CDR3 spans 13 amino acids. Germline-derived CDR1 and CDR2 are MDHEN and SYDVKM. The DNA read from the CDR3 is TGTGCCAGCAGTCCACGAGGGGGGGTCGAG. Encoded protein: CASSPRGGVE. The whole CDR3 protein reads CASSPRGGVEQYF.

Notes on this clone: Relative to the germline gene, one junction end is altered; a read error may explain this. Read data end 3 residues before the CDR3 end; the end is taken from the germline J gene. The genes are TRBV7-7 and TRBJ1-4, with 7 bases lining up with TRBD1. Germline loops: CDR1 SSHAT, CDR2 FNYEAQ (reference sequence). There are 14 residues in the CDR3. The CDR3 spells CASSRQGIGEKLFF. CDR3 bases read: TGTGCTAGCAGCCGACAGGGTATAGGGGAAAAA.

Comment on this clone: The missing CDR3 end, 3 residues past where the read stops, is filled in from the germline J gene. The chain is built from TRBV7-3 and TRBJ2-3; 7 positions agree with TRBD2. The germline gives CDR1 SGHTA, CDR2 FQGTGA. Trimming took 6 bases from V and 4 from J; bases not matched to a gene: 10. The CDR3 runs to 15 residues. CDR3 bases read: TGTGCCAGCAGGAACAGCGGGGACCTCCCAGATACG. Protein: CASRNSGDLPDT. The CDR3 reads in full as CASRNSGDLPDTQYF.